The rows below give T cell receptor beta chains drawn from one sample of a study of technical replicates of blood from a few donors. Using immunoSEQ multiplex PCR, the repertoire was profiled, and TCRdb retains in-frame clones only, with some absent. The sample lists about 83,000 clones, about 92% occurring once. The sequencing sample was made of T cells isolated from PBMCs. Receptors originate from a human donor in good health. The conserved cysteine and the conserved F or W are not part of the CDR3 here. The D gene is left open where the match is weak. Some rows have no size entry. The others give once, few or many, or a class for an expanded clone.

J: TRBJ1-2
V: TRBV5-1
size: NA
D: NA
CDR3: ASRPGMDYGYT

J: TRBJ1-2
V: TRBV27
size: NA
D: TRBD1
CDR3: ASSEGGANGYT

J: TRBJ1-4
V: TRBV28
size: NA
D: TRBD1
CDR3: ASSSPGQSNEKLF

J: TRBJ2-5
V: TRBV11-1
size: NA
D: TRBD2
CDR3: ASNPGLAVTEETQY

J: TRBJ2-1
V: TRBV25-1
size: NA
D: TRBD1
CDR3: ASSEHPGQAF

J: TRBJ1-1
V: TRBV15
size: NA
D: NA
CDR3: ATSTRTANEAF

J: TRBJ1-3
V: TRBV4-1
size: NA
D: NA
CDR3: ASWGRAVSGNTIY

J: TRBJ1-5
V: TRBV25-1
size: NA
D: TRBD1
CDR3: ASAGQGNQPQH

J: TRBJ2-5
V: TRBV5-4
size: NA
D: TRBD2
CDR3: ASSLFTLAGGKETQY

J: TRBJ2-1
V: TRBV28
size: NA
D: TRBD1
CDR3: ATEGQERLYNEQF

J: TRBJ1-5
V: TRBV5-1
size: NA
D: TRBD1
CDR3: ASSLGGTDNQPQH

J: TRBJ2-1
V: TRBV18
size: NA
D: NA
CDR3: ASSPQGSSYNEQF

J: TRBJ2-3
V: TRBV27
size: NA
D: NA
CDR3: ASSLADRLTDTQY

J: TRBJ2-7
V: TRBV9
size: NA
D: TRBD1
CDR3: ASSSGTGSYEQY

J: TRBJ2-4
V: TRBV12-5
size: NA
D: NA
CDR3: ASGSSGALKNIQY

J: TRBJ2-7
V: TRBV5-4
size: NA
D: TRBD2
CDR3: ASSGQPGLVSGEQY

J: TRBJ2-7
V: TRBV28
size: NA
D: NA
CDR3: ASSLSHEQY

J: TRBJ2-3
V: TRBV19
size: NA
D: TRBD1
CDR3: ASSTTGQGTDTQY

J: TRBJ2-7
V: TRBV7-8
size: NA
D: TRBD1
CDR3: ASSYGQGFVDEQY

J: TRBJ2-7
V: TRBV11-2
size: NA
D: NA
CDR3: ASSPNPNRAWDEQY

J: TRBJ1-1
V: TRBV6-1
size: NA
D: TRBD1
CDR3: ASTIGTATEAF

J: TRBJ1-5
V: TRBV28
size: NA
D: TRBD1
CDR3: ASSQWGQGNQPQH

J: TRBJ1-1
V: TRBV6-1
size: NA
D: NA
CDR3: ASSALRNTEAF

J: TRBJ2-2
V: TRBV11-2
size: once
D: TRBD1
CDR3: ASSITGVGTGELF

J: TRBJ1-1
V: TRBV9
size: NA
D: NA
CDR3: ASSVDRLNTEAF

J: TRBJ2-7
V: TRBV6-6
size: NA
D: NA
CDR3: ASSGGSYEQY

J: TRBJ1-2
V: TRBV6-5
size: NA
D: TRBD1
CDR3: ASSSRQGHGYT

J: TRBJ2-1
V: TRBV5-1
size: NA
D: TRBD2
CDR3: ASSLGGGTSGYNEQF

J: TRBJ2-7
V: TRBV21-1
size: once
D: NA
CDR3: ASSSPQTRHGQY

J: TRBJ1-5
V: TRBV4-2
size: few
D: NA
CDR3: ASSRGSTQPQH

J: TRBJ2-4
V: TRBV15
size: NA
D: TRBD1
CDR3: ATSREEGQGKNIQY

J: TRBJ2-5
V: TRBV6-6
size: NA
D: TRBD2
CDR3: ASSNSGTQETQY

J: TRBJ1-5
V: TRBV6-4
size: NA
D: NA
CDR3: ARIGRARQPQH

J: TRBJ2-5
V: TRBV5-4
size: NA
D: NA
CDR3: ASSRTTQETQY

J: TRBJ2-7
V: TRBV14
size: NA
D: TRBD2
CDR3: ASSQTSGRVLGEQY

J: TRBJ1-1
V: TRBV28
size: NA
D: NA
CDR3: ASFYRDGTEAF

J: TRBJ2-5
V: TRBV15
size: NA
D: NA
CDR3: ATSGGLVETQY

J: TRBJ1-2
V: TRBV5-1
size: NA
D: NA
CDR3: ASSSGTQARSGYT

J: TRBJ2-7
V: TRBV27
size: NA
D: NA
CDR3: ASSLGREAYEQY

J: TRBJ1-1
V: TRBV6-5
size: NA
D: NA
CDR3: ASSLVANTEAF

J: TRBJ2-2
V: TRBV7-3
size: NA
D: NA
CDR3: ASSLQAANTGELF

J: TRBJ1-2
V: TRBV5-1
size: NA
D: TRBD1
CDR3: ASSADRVYGYT